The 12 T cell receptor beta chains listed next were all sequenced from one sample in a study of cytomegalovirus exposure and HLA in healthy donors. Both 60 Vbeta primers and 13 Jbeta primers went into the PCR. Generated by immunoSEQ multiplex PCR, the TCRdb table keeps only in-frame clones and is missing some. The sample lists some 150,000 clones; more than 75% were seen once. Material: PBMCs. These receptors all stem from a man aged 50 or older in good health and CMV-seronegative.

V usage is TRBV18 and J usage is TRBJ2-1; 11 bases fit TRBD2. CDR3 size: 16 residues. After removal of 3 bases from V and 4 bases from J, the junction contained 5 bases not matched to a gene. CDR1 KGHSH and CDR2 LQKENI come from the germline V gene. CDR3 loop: CASSPTSGTLYNEQFF. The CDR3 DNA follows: TGTGCCAGCTCACCGACTAGCGGGACCTTATACAATGAGCAGTTCTTC.

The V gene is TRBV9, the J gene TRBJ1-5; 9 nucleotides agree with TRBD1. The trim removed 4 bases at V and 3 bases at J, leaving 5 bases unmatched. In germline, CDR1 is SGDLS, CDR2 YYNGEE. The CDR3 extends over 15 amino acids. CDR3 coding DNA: TGTGCCAGCAGCCCGGGACAGGGAATCAATCAGCCCCAGCATTTT. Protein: CASSPGQGINQPQHF.

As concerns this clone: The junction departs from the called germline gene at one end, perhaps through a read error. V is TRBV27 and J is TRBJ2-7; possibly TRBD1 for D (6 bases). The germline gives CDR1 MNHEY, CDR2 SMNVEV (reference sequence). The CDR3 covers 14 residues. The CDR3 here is CASSSTGNAYGQYF. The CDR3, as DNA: TGTGCCAGCAGTTCCACAGGGAACGCCTACGGGCAGTACTTC.

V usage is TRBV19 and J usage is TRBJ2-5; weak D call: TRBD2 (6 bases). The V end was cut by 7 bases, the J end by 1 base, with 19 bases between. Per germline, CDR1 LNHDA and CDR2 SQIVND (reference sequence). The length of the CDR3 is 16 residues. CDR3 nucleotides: TGTGCCAGTAACCTCCCTCTGGAGGGAACCCAAGAGACCCAGTACTTC. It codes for CASNLPLEGTQETQYF.

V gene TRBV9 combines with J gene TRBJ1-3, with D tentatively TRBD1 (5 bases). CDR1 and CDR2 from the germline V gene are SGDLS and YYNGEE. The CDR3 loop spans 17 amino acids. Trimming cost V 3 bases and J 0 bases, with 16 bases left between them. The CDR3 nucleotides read TGTGCCAGCAGCGCGGCCTACAGGATCAGCTCTGGAAACACCATATATTTT. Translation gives CASSAAYRISSGNTIYF.

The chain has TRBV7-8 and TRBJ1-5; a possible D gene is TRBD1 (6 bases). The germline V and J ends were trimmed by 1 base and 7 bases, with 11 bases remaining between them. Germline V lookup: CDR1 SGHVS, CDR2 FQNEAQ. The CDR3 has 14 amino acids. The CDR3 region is CASSLGQADQPQHF. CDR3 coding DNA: TGTGCCAGCAGCTTAGGACAGGCCGACCAGCCCCAGCATTTT.

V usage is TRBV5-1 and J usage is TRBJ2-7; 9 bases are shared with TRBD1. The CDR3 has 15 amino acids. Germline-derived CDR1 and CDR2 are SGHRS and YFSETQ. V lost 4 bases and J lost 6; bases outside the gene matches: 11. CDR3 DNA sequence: TGCGCCAGCAGCCCTCTCCCGGGACAGGGAGGCGAGCAGTACTTC. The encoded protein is CASSPLPGQGGEQYF.

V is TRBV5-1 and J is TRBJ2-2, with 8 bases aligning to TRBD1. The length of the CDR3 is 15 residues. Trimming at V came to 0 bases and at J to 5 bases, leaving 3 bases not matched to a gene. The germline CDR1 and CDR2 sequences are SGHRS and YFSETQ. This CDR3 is CASSLGTGYTGELFF. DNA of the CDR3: TGCGCCAGCAGCTTGGGGACAGGGTATACCGGGGAGCTGTTTTTT. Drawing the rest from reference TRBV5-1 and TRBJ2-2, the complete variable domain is KAGVTQTPRYLIKTRGQQVTLSCSPISGHRSVSWYQQTPGQGLQFLFEYFSETQRNKGNFPGRFSGRQFSNSRSEMNVSTLELGDSALYLCASSLGTGYTGELFFGEGSRLTVL.

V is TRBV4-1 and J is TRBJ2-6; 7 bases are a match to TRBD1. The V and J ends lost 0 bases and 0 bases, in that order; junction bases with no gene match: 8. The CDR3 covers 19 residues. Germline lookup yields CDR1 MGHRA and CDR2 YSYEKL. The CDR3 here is CASSQDVGTASSGANVLTF. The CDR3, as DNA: TGCGCCAGCAGCCAAGATGTGGGGACAGCGAGCTCTGGGGCCAACGTCCTGACTTTC.

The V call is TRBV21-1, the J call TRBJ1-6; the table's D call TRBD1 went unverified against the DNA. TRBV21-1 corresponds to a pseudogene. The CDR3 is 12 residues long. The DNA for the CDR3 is TGTGCCAGCAGCAAGCCAGGCTCATCCCTCCACTTT. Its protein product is CASSKPGSSLHF.

CDR3 protein: CASSLGAGTQPQHF. CDR3 coding DNA: TGTGCCAGCAGCTTAGGGGCAGGGACACAGCCCCAGCATTTT. The rearrangement joins TRBV11-2 to TRBJ1-5; weak D call: TRBD1 (6 bases). Looked up from germline, CDR1 is SGHAT and CDR2 is FQNNGV. The V end lost 1 base, the J end lost 7 bases, and 11 bases lay between the germline ends. The CDR3 sequence is 14 residues long.

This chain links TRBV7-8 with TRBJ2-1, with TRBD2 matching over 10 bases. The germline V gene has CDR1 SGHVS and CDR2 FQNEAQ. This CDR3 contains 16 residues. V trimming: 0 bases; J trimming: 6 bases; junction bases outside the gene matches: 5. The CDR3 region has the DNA TGTGCCAGCAGCTTAGCGCGGCTAGCGGGAGTCAATGAGCAGTTCTTC. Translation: CASSLARLAGVNEQFF.